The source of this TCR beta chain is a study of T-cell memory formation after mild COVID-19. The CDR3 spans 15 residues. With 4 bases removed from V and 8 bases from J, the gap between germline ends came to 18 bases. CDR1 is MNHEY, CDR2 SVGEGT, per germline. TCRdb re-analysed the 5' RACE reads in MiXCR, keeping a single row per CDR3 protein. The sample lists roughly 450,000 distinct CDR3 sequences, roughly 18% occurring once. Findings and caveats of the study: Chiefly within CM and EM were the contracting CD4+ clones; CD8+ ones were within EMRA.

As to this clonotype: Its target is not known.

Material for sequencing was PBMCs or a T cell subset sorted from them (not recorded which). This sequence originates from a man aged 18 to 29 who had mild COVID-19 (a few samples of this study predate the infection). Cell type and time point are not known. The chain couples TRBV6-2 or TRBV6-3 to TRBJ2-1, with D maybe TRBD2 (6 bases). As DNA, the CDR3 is TGTGCCAGCAGTTTAGCGGATCCGTTCGGGGATGAGCAGTTCTTC. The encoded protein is CASSLADPFGDEQFF.